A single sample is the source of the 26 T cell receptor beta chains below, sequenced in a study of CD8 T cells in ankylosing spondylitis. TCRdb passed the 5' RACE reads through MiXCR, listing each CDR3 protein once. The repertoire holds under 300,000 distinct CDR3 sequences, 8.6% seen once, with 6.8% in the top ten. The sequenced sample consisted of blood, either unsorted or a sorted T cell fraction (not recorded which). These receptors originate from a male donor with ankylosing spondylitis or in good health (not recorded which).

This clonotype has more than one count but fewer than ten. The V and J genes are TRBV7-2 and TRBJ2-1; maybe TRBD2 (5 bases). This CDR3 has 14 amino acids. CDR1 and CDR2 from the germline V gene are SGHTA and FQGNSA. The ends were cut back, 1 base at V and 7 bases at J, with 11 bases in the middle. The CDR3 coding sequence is TGTGCCAGCAGCTTAGAACGGGGTGGGAATGAGCAGTTCTTC. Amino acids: CASSLERGGNEQFF.

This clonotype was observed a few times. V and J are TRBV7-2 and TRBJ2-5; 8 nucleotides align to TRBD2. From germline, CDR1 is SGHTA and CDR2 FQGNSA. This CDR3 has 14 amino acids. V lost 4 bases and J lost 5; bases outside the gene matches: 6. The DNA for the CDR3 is TGTGCCAGCAGCTATCGATCGGGGGGGGAGACCCAGTACTTC. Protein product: CASSYRSGGETQYF. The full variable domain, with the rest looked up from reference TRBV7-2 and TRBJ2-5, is GAGVSQSPSNKVTEKGKDVELRCDPISGHTALYWYRQSLGQGLEFLIYFQGNSAPDKSGLPSDRFSAERTGGSVSTLTIQRTQQEDSAVYLCASSYRSGGETQYFGPGTRLLVL.

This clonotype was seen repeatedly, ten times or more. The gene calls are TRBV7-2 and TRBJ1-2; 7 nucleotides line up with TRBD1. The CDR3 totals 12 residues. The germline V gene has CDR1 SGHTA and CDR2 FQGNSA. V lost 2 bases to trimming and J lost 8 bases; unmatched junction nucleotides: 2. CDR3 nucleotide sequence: TGTGCCAGCAGCTTAACAGGGGAAGGCTACACCTTC. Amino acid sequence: CASSLTGEGYTF.

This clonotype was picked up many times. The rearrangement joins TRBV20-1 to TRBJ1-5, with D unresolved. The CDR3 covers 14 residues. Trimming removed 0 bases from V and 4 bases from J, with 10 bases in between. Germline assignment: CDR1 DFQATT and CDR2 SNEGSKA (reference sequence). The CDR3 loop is CSARDHEGNQPQHF. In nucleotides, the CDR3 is TGCAGTGCTAGAGATCATGAAGGGAATCAGCCCCAGCATTTT.

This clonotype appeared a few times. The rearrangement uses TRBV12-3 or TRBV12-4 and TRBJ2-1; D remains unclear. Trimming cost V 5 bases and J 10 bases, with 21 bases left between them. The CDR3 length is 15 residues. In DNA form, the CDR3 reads TGTGCCAGCAGTCCCCCGCGCACGTCGGTCGGGGAGCAGTTCTTC. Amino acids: CASSPPRTSVGEQFF.

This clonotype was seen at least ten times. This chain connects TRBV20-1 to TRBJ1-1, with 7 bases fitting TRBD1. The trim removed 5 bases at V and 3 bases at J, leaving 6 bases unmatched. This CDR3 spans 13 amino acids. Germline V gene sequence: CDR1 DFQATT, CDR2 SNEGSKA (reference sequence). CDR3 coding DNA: TGCAGTGCTGGACCTACAGGGGACACTGAAGCTTTCTTT. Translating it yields CSAGPTGDTEAFF.

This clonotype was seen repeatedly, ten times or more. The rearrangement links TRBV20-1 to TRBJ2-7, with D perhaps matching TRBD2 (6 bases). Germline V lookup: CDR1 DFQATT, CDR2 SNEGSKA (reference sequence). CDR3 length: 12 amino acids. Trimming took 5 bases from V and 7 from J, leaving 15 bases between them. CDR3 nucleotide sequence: TGCAGTGCTCCTAAGGACTATCGGGAGCAGTACTTC. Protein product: CSAPKDYREQYF.

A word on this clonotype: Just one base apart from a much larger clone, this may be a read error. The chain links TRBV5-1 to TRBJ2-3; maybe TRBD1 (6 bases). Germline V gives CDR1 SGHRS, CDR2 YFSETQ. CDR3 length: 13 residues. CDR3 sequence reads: CASGTQNTDTKYF. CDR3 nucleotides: TGCGCCAGCGGGACACAGAACACAGATACGAAGTATTTT. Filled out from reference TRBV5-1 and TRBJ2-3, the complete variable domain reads KAGVTQTPRYLIKTRGQQVTLSCSPISGHRSVSWYQQTPGQGLQFLFEYFSETQRNKGNFPGRFSGRQFSNSRSEMNVSTLELGDSALYLCASGTQNTDTKYFGPGTRLTVL.

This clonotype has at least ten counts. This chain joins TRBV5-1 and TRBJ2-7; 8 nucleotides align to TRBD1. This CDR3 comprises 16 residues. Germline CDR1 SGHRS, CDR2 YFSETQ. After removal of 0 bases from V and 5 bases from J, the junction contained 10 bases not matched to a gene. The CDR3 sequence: CASSLASRGQGDEQYF. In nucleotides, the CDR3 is TGCGCCAGCAGCTTGGCATCCAGGGGGCAGGGAGACGAGCAGTACTTC.

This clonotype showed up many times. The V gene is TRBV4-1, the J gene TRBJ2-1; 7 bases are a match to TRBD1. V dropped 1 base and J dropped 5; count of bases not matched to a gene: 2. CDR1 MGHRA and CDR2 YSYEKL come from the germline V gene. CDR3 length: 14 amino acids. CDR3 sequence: CASSQATGDNEQFF. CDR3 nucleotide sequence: TGCGCCAGCAGCCAAGCTACAGGGGACAATGAGCAGTTCTTC.

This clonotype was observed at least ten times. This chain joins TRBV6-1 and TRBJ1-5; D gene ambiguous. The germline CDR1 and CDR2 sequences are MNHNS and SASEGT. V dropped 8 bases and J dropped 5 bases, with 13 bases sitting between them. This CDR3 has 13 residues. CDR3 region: CASGVAGDQPQHF. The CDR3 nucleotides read TGTGCCAGCGGCGTGGCAGGAGATCAGCCCCAGCATTTT.

Here the CDR3 DNA reads TGTGCCAGCAGGGGGATAGCCTATGGCTACACCTTC. Encoded protein: CASRGIAYGYTF. The rearrangement links TRBV27 to TRBJ1-2; D not certain. Trimming stripped 6 bases from V and 4 bases from J, with 9 bases between. The germline gives CDR1 MNHEY, CDR2 SMNVEV (reference sequence). The CDR3 is 12 residues long.

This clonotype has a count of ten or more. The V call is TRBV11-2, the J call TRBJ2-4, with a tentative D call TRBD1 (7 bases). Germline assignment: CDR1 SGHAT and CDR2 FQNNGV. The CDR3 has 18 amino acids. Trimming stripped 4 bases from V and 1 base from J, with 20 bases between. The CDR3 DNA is TGTGCCAGCAGCTCCACCTGGGGGGAGACAGGGGCCAAAAACATTCAGTACTTC. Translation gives CASSSTWGETGAKNIQYF.

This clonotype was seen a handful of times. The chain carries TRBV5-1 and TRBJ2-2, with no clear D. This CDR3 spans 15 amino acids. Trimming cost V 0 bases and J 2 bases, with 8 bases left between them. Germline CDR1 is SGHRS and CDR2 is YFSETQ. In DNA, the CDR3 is TGCGCCAGCAGCTTGGTACATGCCAACACCGGGGAGCTGTTTTTT. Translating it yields CASSLVHANTGELFF.

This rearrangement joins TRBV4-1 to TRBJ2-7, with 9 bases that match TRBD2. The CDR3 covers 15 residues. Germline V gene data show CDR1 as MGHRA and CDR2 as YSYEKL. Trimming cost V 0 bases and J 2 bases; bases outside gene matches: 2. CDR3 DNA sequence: TGCGCCAGCAGCCAAGAGTGGACTAGCGCCTACGAGCAGTACTTC. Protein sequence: CASSQEWTSAYEQYF.

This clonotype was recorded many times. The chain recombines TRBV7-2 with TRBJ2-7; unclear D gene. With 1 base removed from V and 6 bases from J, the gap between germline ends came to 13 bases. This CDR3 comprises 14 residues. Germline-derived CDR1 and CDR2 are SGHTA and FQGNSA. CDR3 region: CASSLVKDLGEQYF. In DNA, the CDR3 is TGTGCCAGCAGCTTAGTTAAGGATTTGGGCGAGCAGTACTTC.

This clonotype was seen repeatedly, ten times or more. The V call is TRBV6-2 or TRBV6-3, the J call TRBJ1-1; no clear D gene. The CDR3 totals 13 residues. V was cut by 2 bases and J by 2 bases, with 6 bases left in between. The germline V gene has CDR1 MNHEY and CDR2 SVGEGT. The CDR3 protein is CASSYVFNTEAFF. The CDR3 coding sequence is TGTGCCAGCAGTTACGTCTTTAACACTGAAGCTTTCTTT.

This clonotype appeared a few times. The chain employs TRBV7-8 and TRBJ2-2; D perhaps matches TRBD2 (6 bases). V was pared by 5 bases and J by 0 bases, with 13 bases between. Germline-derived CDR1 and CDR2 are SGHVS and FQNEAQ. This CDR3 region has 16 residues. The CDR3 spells CASSPSGGTNTGELFF. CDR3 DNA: TGTGCCAGCAGCCCCTCTGGGGGGACGAACACCGGGGAGCTGTTTTTT.

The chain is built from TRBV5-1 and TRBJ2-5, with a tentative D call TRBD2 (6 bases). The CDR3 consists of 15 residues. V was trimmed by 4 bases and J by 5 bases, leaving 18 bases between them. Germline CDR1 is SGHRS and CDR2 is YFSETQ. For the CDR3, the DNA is TGCGCCAGCAGCACAGCGCCGGGGGTTGGCGAGACCCAGTACTTC. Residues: CASSTAPGVGETQYF.

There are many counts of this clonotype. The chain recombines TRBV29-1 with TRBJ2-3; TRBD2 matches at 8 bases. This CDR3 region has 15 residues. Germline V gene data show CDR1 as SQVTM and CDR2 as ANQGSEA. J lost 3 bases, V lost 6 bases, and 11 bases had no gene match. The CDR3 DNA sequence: TGCAGCGTGCTCTTTGGCGGGAGGAAAACAGATACGCAGTATTTT. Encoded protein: CSVLFGGRKTDTQYF.

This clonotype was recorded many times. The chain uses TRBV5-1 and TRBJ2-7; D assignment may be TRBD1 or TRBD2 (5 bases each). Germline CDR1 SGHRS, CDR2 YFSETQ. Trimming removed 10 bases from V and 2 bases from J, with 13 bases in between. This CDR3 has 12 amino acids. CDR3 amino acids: CASGTDAYEQYF. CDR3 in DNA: TGCGCCTCAGGGACGGATGCCTACGAGCAGTACTTC.

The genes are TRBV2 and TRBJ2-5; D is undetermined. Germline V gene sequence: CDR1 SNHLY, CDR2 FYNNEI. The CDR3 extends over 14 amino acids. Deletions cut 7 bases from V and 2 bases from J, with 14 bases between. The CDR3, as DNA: TGTGCCAGCAAAGGGCCCAGCCTTCAAGAGACCCAGTACTTC. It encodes CASKGPSLQETQYF.

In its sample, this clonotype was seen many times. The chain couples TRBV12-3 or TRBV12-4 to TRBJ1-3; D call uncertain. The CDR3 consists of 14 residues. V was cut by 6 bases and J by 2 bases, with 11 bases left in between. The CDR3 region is CASSLTLAGNTIYF. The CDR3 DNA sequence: TGTGCCAGCAGCCTGACACTTGCTGGAAACACCATATATTTT.

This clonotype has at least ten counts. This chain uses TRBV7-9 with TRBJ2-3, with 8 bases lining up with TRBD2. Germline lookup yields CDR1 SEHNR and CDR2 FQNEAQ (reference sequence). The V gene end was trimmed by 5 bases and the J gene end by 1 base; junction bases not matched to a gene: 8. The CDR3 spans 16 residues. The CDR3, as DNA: TGTGCCAGCAGCCCCTCGGATAGCGGGGGCACAGATACGCAGTATTTT. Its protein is CASSPSDSGGTDTQYF.

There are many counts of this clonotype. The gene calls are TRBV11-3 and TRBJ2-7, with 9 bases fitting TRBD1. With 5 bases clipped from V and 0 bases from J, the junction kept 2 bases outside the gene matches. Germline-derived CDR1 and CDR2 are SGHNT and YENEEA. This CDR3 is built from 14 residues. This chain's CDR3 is CASSMGQGSYEQYF. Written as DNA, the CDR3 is TGTGCCAGCAGCATGGGACAGGGCTCCTACGAGCAGTACTTC.

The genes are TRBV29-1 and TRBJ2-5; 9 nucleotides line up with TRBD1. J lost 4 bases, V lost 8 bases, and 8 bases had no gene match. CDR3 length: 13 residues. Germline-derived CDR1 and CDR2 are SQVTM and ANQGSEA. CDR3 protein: CSSLQGALETQYF. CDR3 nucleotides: TGCAGCTCACTACAGGGGGCTTTAGAGACCCAGTACTTC.